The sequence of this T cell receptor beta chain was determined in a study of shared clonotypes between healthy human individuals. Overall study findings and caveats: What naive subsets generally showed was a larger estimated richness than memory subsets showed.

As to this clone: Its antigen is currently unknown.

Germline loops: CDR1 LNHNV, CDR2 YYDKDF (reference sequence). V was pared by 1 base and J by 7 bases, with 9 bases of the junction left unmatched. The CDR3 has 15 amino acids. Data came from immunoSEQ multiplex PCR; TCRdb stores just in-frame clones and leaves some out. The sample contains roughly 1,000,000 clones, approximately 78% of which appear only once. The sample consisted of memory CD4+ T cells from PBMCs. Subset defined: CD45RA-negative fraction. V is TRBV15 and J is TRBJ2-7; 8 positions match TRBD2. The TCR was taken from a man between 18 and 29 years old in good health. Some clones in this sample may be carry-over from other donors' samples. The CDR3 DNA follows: TGTGCCACCAGCAGAGCCGGGACTAGTCTAGGAGAGCAGTACTTC. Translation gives CATSRAGTSLGEQYF.